The clone carrying this TCR beta chain was seen only a few times. The antigen is unknown. The data are from a study of CD8+CD57+ T cells in acquired aplastic anemia. At the level of the study: The sorted CD4+ and CD8+ cells yielded an average approximately 3 ug of DNA. In CD4+ cells, healthy donors produced an average of approximately 11 million reads. Findings and limits, study-wide: Controls and patients did not differ significantly in CD8+ Simpson's diversity. It was found that fewer than 35 CD8+ CDR3 sequences were shared between patients and controls.

V lost 5 bases and J 4 bases, leaving 9 bases between the germline ends. Germline V gene lookup returns CDR1 SQVTM and CDR2 ANQGSEA. This CDR3 comprises 12 residues. For CDR3 and TCR beta VDJ profiling, genomic DNA was the template used. One entry per CDR3 protein, called by TCRdb with MiXCR from the reads. This sample carries around 180,000 distinct CDR3 sequences, 55% to 75% of them seen once, and the ten largest clones take over 40%. Sequenced input: sorted CD4+, CD8+, or CD8+CD57+ T cells (not recorded which) from PBMCs. The sequence derives from a human donor in good health. V gene TRBV29-1 combines with J gene TRBJ2-1; D unclear. Here the CDR3 reads CSVRGEYNEQFF. The CDR3 nucleotides are TGCAGCGTTCGTGGCGAGTACAATGAGCAGTTCTTC.